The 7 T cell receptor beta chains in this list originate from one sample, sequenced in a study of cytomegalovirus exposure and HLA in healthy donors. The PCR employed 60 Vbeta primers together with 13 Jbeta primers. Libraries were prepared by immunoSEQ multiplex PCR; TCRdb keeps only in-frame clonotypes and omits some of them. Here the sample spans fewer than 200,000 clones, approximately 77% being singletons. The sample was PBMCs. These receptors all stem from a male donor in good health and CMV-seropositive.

The CDR3 DNA reads TGTGCCTGGAAAGCGGTGGGGACTTTACCCACTGAAGCTTTCTTT. Translated, it gives CAWKAVGTLPTEAFF. The chain joins TRBV30 to TRBJ1-1; a possible D gene is TRBD1 (5 bases). Germline assignment: CDR1 GTSNPN and CDR2 SVGIG (reference sequence). V was pared by 4 bases and J by 4 bases, with 19 bases between. The CDR3 is 15 residues long. The full variable domain, completed using reference TRBV30 and TRBJ1-1, is SQTIHQWPATLVQPVGSPLSLECTVEGTSNPNLYWYRQAAGRGLQLLFYSVGIGQISSEVPQNLSASRPQDRQFILSSKKLLLSDSGFYLCAWKAVGTLPTEAFFGQGTRLTVV.

The CDR3 region is CASNPGLAPDTQYF. DNA for the CDR3: TGCGCCAGCAACCCGGGACTGGCCCCAGATACGCAGTATTTT. V gene TRBV10-1 combines with J gene TRBJ2-3; a possible D gene is TRBD2 (6 bases). Deletions cut 7 bases from V and 4 bases from J, with 15 bases between. Germline V gives CDR1 WNHNN, CDR2 SYGVQD (reference sequence). The length of the CDR3 is 14 residues.

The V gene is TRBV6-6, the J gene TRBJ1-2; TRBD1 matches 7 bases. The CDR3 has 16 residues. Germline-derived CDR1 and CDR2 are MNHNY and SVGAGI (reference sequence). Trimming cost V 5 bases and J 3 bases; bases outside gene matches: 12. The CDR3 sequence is CASSPGQSSSHYGYTF. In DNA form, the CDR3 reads TGTGCCAGCAGTCCGGGACAGTCTTCCAGTCACTATGGCTACACCTTC.

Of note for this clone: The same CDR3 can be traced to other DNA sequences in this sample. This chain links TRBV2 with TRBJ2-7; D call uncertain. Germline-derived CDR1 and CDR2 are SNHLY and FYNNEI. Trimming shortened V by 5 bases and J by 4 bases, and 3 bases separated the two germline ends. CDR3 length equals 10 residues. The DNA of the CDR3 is TGTGCCAGCAGTCTTTACGAGCAGTACTTC. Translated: CASSLYEQYF.

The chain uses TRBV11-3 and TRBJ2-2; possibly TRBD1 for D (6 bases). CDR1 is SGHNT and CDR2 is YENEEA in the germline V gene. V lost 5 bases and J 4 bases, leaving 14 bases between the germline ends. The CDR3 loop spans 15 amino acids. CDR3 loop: CASSQTTGSTGELFF. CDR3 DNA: TGTGCCAGCAGCCAAACCACAGGGAGCACCGGGGAGCTGTTTTTT.

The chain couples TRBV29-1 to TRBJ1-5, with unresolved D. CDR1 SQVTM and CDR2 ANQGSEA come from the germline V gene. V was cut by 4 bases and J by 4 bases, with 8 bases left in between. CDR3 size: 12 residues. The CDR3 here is CSVGTANQPQHF. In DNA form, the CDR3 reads TGCAGCGTTGGAACAGCTAATCAGCCCCAGCATTTT.

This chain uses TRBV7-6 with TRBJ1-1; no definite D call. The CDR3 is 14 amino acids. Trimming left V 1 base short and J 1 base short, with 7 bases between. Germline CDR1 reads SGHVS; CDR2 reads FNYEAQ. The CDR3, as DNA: TGTGCCAGCAGCTTAGGCGGGGAGAACACTGAAGCTTTCTTT. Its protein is CASSLGGENTEAFF.